This T cell receptor beta chain comes out of a study of radiotherapy plus CTLA-4 blockade in lung cancer. Sequenced by immunoSEQ multiplex PCR; TCRdb stores in-frame clones only, minus some. Of around 80,000 clones in the sample, less than 85% were seen once. Those with chemo-refractory metastatic non-small-cell lung cancer were treated with focal radiation combined with CTLA-4 blockade using ipilimumab. This clonotype was sampled from a human donor with non-small cell lung cancer whose response to radiotherapy plus ipilimumab could not be evaluated. The sequencing used peripheral blood, collected from a patient treated with radiotherapy plus ipilimumab.

In nucleotides, the CDR3 is TGTGCCAGTAGGATGACTAGCGGGAGCTCCTACAATGAGCAGTTCTTC. Amino acids: CASRMTSGSSYNEQFF. V is TRBV19 and J is TRBJ2-1, with TRBD2 identical over 12 bases. This CDR3 has 16 amino acids. After removal of 6 bases from V and 0 bases from J, the junction contained 3 bases not matched to a gene. Germline V lookup: CDR1 LNHDA, CDR2 SQIVND (reference sequence).